The 15 T cell receptor beta chains reported below all come from one sample, sequenced in a study of CXCR3-negative and CXCR3-positive naive CD8 T cells. The study, taken as a whole, reports: When CXCR3-positive naive cells were set against CXCR3-negative naive cells, the former had more hydrophobic TRB CDR3s.

These receptors lack a known antigen. TRB cDNA libraries were made by UMI-labeled 5' RACE. Reprocessing the 5' RACE reads, TCRdb reports a single entry for every CDR3 protein and omits DNA. In all, the sample yields under 75,000 distinct CDR3 sequences. The sample comprised naive CXCR3+ CD8+ T cells from blood. Subset in this sample: CD45RO-CCR7+CD27+CD95- naive CD8+ T cells expressing CXCR3 (TNR3+). Receptors originate from a human donor in good health. Some clones in this sample may be carry-over from other donors' samples.

The V gene is TRBV19, the J gene TRBJ2-4; TCRdb's assignment of TRBD2 cannot be checked, as there is no DNA. Per the germline V gene, CDR1 is LNHDA and CDR2 is SQIVND (reference sequence). The CDR3 is 15 residues long. CDR3: CASSIGWARKNIQYF.

V gene TRBV4-1 combines with J gene TRBJ2-3; TCRdb's D gene call, TRBD2, goes unchecked for lack of DNA. The CDR3 is 19 residues long. The germline gives CDR1 MGHRA, CDR2 YSYEKL. The CDR3 loop reads CASSQGLAGGTPSTDTQYF.

This sequence joins TRBV5-1 and TRBJ2-1. Germline assignment: CDR1 SGHRS and CDR2 YFSETQ. The CDR3 spans 14 residues. Here the CDR3 reads CASSFAIGYNEQFF.

CDR3: CSARDTANTGELFF. J is TRBJ2-2 and V is TRBV20-1. CDR1 and CDR2 from the germline V gene are DFQATT and SNEGSKA (reference sequence). CDR3 size: 14 residues.

V usage is TRBV6-2 or TRBV6-3 and J usage is TRBJ2-7; TCRdb's D call, TRBD1, is unchecked because there is no DNA. Germline V gives CDR1 MNHEY, CDR2 SVGEGT. The CDR3 extends over 13 amino acids. The CDR3 protein is CAAKGQGLHEQYF.

The CDR3 sequence is CASSPGQGTEAFF. The genes are TRBV6-2 or TRBV6-3 and TRBJ1-1; checking the TCRdb D call of TRBD1 is not possible without DNA. Germline lookup yields CDR1 MNHEY and CDR2 SVGEGT. The CDR3 spans 13 residues.

The genes are TRBV20-1 and TRBJ1-5; as DNA is missing, the TRBD1 call by TCRdb cannot be tested. Germline CDR1 is DFQATT and CDR2 is SNEGSKA (reference sequence). The CDR3 has 12 residues. The CDR3 sequence: CSVDRGYQPQHF.

The chain uses TRBV4-1 and TRBJ1-2; the D gene TCRdb calls, TRBD1, cannot be checked with no DNA. The CDR3 spans 15 residues. CDR1 and CDR2 (germline): MGHRA, YSYEKL. CDR3 sequence reads: CASSQGGTRSYGYTF.

This sequence joins TRBV27 and TRBJ1-5; the D call of TRBD1 rests on TCRdb alone, since no DNA is present to check it. Germline V lookup: CDR1 MNHEY, CDR2 SMNVEV (reference sequence). The CDR3 consists of 16 residues. The CDR3 protein is CASSDAPGGLDQPQHF.

The CDR3 protein is CASSLSGNGQETQYF. The rearrangement uses TRBV7-9 and TRBJ2-5. The CDR3 covers 15 residues. Per germline, CDR1 SEHNR and CDR2 FQNEAQ (reference sequence).

The chain links TRBV3-1 to TRBJ2-3; the D gene TCRdb calls, TRBD2, cannot be checked with no DNA. Germline loops: CDR1 LGHDT, CDR2 YNNKEL (reference sequence). The CDR3 covers 20 residues. The CDR3: CASSQDPGLAGITSTDTQYF.

The rearrangement joins TRBV7-9 to TRBJ2-7; TCRdb designates TRBD2, a call that cannot be tested without DNA. This CDR3 has 15 amino acids. The germline CDR1 and CDR2 sequences are SEHNR and FQNEAQ (reference sequence). CDR3 amino acids: CASSPRGGGSYEQYF.

The chain is built from TRBV4-3 and TRBJ2-7; the TCRdb call, TRBD2, lacks DNA for checking. Germline CDR1 and CDR2: LGHNA and YSLEER. This CDR3 spans 18 amino acids. The CDR3 sequence: CASSQDSGAGGHPYEQYF.

The rearrangement joins TRBV7-9 to TRBJ1-1; with no DNA, the TCRdb D assignment of TRBD1 cannot be verified. This CDR3 has 19 amino acids. Germline CDR1 is SEHNR and CDR2 is FQNEAQ (reference sequence). CDR3 in amino acids: CASSLVIYRTGNLNTEAFF.

This chain joins TRBV7-8 and TRBJ2-3; TCRdb designates TRBD2, a call that cannot be tested without DNA. The CDR3 covers 15 residues. CDR1 is SGHVS, CDR2 FQNEAQ, per germline. The CDR3 loop is CASSLYGGAADTQYF.